Shown below are 29 T cell receptor beta chains from a single sample sequenced in a study of shared clonotypes between healthy human individuals. TCRdb's table, derived via immunoSEQ multiplex PCR, lists solely in-frame clones and lacks some. Counted here are roughly 480,000 clones, around three quarters occurring once; the ten biggest clones make up approximately 12%. Material: PBMCs. These receptors were obtained from a woman aged 40 to 49 in good health. Some clones in this sample may be carry-over from other donors' samples.

The chain combines TRBV12-5 with TRBJ1-5; 7 bases are a match to TRBD1. The J segment lost 2 bases and the V segment lost 6 bases, leaving 10 bases of the junction unmatched. Germline V lookup: CDR1 LGHNT, CDR2 FRNRAP. The CDR3 is made up of 16 amino acids. In DNA form, the CDR3 reads TGTGCTAGTGGCCAAACAAGGGACAGATGCAATCAGCCCCAGCATTTT. Translated, it gives CASGQTRDRCNQPQHF.

Remarks on this clone: Other DNA sequences in this specimen translate into the identical CDR3. The chain carries TRBV28 and TRBJ1-2, with unresolved D. The germline V gene has CDR1 MDHEN and CDR2 SYDVKM. Deletions cut 2 bases from V and 4 bases from J, with 5 bases between. The CDR3 has 12 amino acids. CDR3: CASSLGGYGYTF. CDR3 coding DNA: TGTGCCAGCAGTTTAGGCGGCTATGGCTACACCTTC.

With respect to this clone: The sample carries other DNA sequences with the same CDR3. The V gene is TRBV2, the J gene TRBJ2-5, with 14 bases aligning to TRBD2. The length of the CDR3 is 14 residues. Losses at the gene ends were 8 bases for V and 5 bases for J; bases not matched to a gene: 4. CDR1 SNHLY and CDR2 FYNNEI come from the germline V gene. DNA for the CDR3: TGTGCCAGCTCGGGACTAGCGGGAGTGGAGACCCAGTACTTC. Its protein product is CASSGLAGVETQYF.

This rearrangement joins TRBV11-2 to TRBJ2-1; 7 positions match TRBD2. The length of the CDR3 is 15 residues. The trim removed 3 bases at V and 5 bases at J, leaving 7 bases unmatched. CDR1 SGHAT and CDR2 FQNNGV come from the germline V gene. This CDR3 is CASSFSRAGNNEQFF. The CDR3 nucleotides are TGTGCCAGCAGCTTTTCCCGAGCGGGAAACAATGAGCAGTTCTTC.

This clone has a single count. The gene calls are TRBV18 and TRBJ2-1; maybe TRBD1 (6 bases). Germline lookup yields CDR1 KGHSH and CDR2 LQKENI. Trimming stripped 4 bases from V and 5 bases from J, with 12 bases between. CDR3 size: 14 residues. Here the CDR3 reads CASSRRDTNNEQFF. The CDR3 nucleotides are TGTGCCAGCTCACGCCGGGACACAAACAATGAGCAGTTCTTC.

This clone was found a few times. The chain recombines TRBV11-2 with TRBJ1-4, with 8 bases matching TRBD1. The V gene end was trimmed by 0 bases and the J gene end by 7 bases; junction bases not matched to a gene: 7. The germline gives CDR1 SGHAT, CDR2 FQNNGV. This CDR3 region has 16 residues. The CDR3 DNA reads TGTGCCAGCAGCTTAGACAGTGGACAGGGTGGTGAAAAACTGTTTTTT. Translated, it gives CASSLDSGQGGEKLFF.

This chain links TRBV10-2 with TRBJ1-5; 7 bases map to TRBD1. Germline V CDR1 and CDR2: WSHSY, SAAADI. With V trimmed by 6 bases and J by 9 bases, 8 bases remained unmatched. The CDR3 is made up of 13 amino acids. CDR3 sequence: CASRGTVYGPQHF. DNA for the CDR3: TGCGCCAGCAGGGGGACAGTCTACGGGCCCCAGCATTTT.

The rearrangement links TRBV11-2 to TRBJ2-3, with D possibly being TRBD1 or TRBD2 (5 bases each). The germline gives CDR1 SGHAT, CDR2 FQNNGV. The CDR3 is made up of 14 amino acids. V gave up 1 base and J gave up 3 bases, with 8 bases separating them. The chain's CDR3 is CASSLGDPTDTQYF. CDR3 in DNA: TGTGCCAGCAGCTTAGGGGACCCGACAGATACGCAGTATTTT.

The chain has TRBV19 and TRBJ2-7; D call uncertain. The CDR3 spans 14 residues. V lost 7 bases to trimming and J lost 0 bases, with 13 bases between them. The germline V gene encodes CDR1 LNHDA and CDR2 SQIVND (reference sequence). The CDR3 region is CASTAAMNSYEQYF. The CDR3 region has the DNA TGTGCCAGTACCGCCGCGATGAACTCCTACGAGCAGTACTTC.

The chain carries TRBV19 and TRBJ2-2; TRBD1 aligns across 7 bases. This CDR3 is built from 17 residues. Germline lookup yields CDR1 LNHDA and CDR2 SQIVND (reference sequence). Unmatched junction bases numbered 11, after V lost 4 bases and J lost 3 bases. The CDR3 coding sequence is TGTGCCAGTAGTACCAAACAGGGACAGATCTACACCGGGGAGCTGTTTTTT. It codes for CASSTKQGQIYTGELFF. Using reference TRBV19 and TRBJ2-2 for the parts outside the CDR3, the full variable domain is DGGITQSPKYLFRKEGQNVTLSCEQNLNHDAMYWYRQDPGQGLRLIYYSQIVNDFQKGDIAEGYSVSREKKESFPLTVTSAQKNPTAFYLCASSTKQGQIYTGELFFGEGSRLTVL.

V gene TRBV28 combines with J gene TRBJ1-2; 8 bases fit TRBD1. Trimming removed 3 bases from V and 3 bases from J; junction bases left unmatched: 6. The CDR3 is made up of 15 amino acids. Germline CDR1 and CDR2: MDHEN and SYDVKM. This chain's CDR3 is CASSFIGQGDYGYTF. For the CDR3, the DNA is TGTGCCAGCAGTTTCATCGGACAGGGCGACTATGGCTACACCTTC.

This clone was detected only once. The V call is TRBV5-4, the J call TRBJ1-1; tentative D call: TRBD1 (6 bases). This CDR3 contains 11 residues. V was shortened by 5 bases and J by 8 bases, with 10 bases between the two germline ends. The germline CDR1 and CDR2 sequences are SGHNT and YYREEE (reference sequence). The DNA of the CDR3 is TGTGCCAGCAGTTACGACAGGGAAGCTTTCTTT. The encoded protein is CASSYDREAFF.

This chain uses TRBV2 with TRBJ2-7; 7 bases fit TRBD1. The V gene end was trimmed by 8 bases and the J gene end by 7 bases; junction bases not matched to a gene: 14. Looked up from germline, CDR1 is SNHLY and CDR2 is FYNNEI. The CDR3 is 14 residues long. CDR3 DNA: TGTGCCAGCCAACAGACAGGGACGGTAGGGGAGCAGTACTTC. Translation: CASQQTGTVGEQYF.

The V and J genes are TRBV6-1 and TRBJ2-1; TRBD1 is a possible D gene (5 bases). Trimming took 7 bases from V and 2 from J, leaving 12 bases between them. The CDR3 loop spans 14 amino acids. Germline-derived CDR1 and CDR2 are MNHNS and SASEGT. In DNA, the CDR3 is TGTGCCAGCACGCGGCTAGGGGCCTACAATGAGCAGTTCTTC. It encodes CASTRLGAYNEQFF.

The chain joins TRBV5-6 to TRBJ2-5; 10 bases are a match to TRBD1. The CDR3 has 15 amino acids. The germline CDR1 and CDR2 sequences are SGHDT and YYEEEE. The V and J ends lost 0 bases and 3 bases, in that order; junction bases with no gene match: 2. The CDR3 loop is CASSLAGTGEETQYF. CDR3 sequence (DNA): TGTGCCAGCAGCTTGGCCGGGACAGGGGAAGAGACCCAGTACTTC. Variable domain in full (rest from reference TRBV5-6 and TRBJ2-5): DAGVTQSPTHLIKTRGQQVTLRCSPKSGHDTVSWYQQALGQGPQFIFQYYEEEERQRGNFPDRFSGHQFPNYSSELNVNALLLGDSALYLCASSLAGTGEETQYFGPGTRLLVL.

V is TRBV18 and J is TRBJ2-1; 12 nucleotides align to TRBD2. The germline V gene has CDR1 KGHSH and CDR2 LQKENI. This CDR3 contains 15 residues. After removal of 1 base from V and 9 bases from J, the junction contained 4 bases not matched to a gene. In DNA, the CDR3 is TGTGCCAGCTCACCACGGACTAGCGGGATGGGTGAGCAGTTCTTC. Its translation is CASSPRTSGMGEQFF.

The chain links TRBV10-2 to TRBJ2-4, with 10 bases matching TRBD1. The CDR3 spans 15 residues. CDR1 is WSHSY, CDR2 SAAADI, per germline. V lost 8 bases to trimming and J lost 0 bases; unmatched junction nucleotides: 4. The CDR3 sequence: CASRRTGGAKNIQYF. CDR3 coding DNA: TGCGCCAGCCGACGGACAGGGGGAGCCAAAAACATTCAGTACTTC.

This sequence joins TRBV28 and TRBJ2-7; D unresolved. Trimming took off 2 bases at V and 0 bases at J, with 11 bases between the two ends. The CDR3 extends over 15 amino acids. Germline loops: CDR1 MDHEN, CDR2 SYDVKM. The CDR3 coding sequence is TGTGCCAGCAGTTTACCCAGGTTCGGCTCCTACGAGCAGTACTTC. It encodes CASSLPRFGSYEQYF.

The sample holds many counts of this clone. The rearrangement links TRBV27 to TRBJ2-2; D possibly uses TRBD1 or TRBD2 (5 bases each). The CDR3 extends over 14 amino acids. CDR1 and CDR2 from the germline V gene are MNHEY and SMNVEV (reference sequence). V was cut by 6 bases and J by 1 base, with 9 bases left in between. CDR3 residues: CASRLGRNTGELFF. CDR3 sequence (DNA): TGTGCCAGCAGACTGGGACGGAACACCGGGGAGCTGTTTTTT.

This chain links TRBV7-8 with TRBJ1-3; 9 positions agree with TRBD1. CDR1 SGHVS and CDR2 FQNEAQ come from the germline V gene. Germline trimming cut 5 bases from V and 4 bases from J; bases unmatched to any gene: 9. The CDR3 contains 16 residues. The CDR3 protein is CASSLRQGGSGNTIYF. CDR3 nucleotide sequence: TGTGCCAGCAGCCTACGACAGGGGGGGTCCGGAAACACCATATATTTT.

For this clone: At one end, the junction sequence differs from germline, possibly due to a read error. This chain connects TRBV7-3 to TRBJ2-5; 8 bases are shared with TRBD1. Germline CDR1 reads SGHTA; CDR2 reads FQGTGA. The CDR3 extends over 15 amino acids. For the CDR3, the DNA is TGTGCCAGCAGCTTCCGGGGACAGGAACAAGAGACCCGGTACTTC. Translation: CASSFRGQEQETRYF.

This clone has just one count. The chain couples TRBV29-1 to TRBJ2-1, with 9 bases that match TRBD1. The germline V gene has CDR1 SQVTM and CDR2 ANQGSEA. The J segment lost 4 bases and the V segment lost 7 bases, leaving 5 bases of the junction unmatched. This CDR3 is 13 amino acids long. The CDR3 protein is CSDRQGVYNEQFF. For the CDR3, the DNA is TGCAGCGACCGACAGGGGGTTTACAATGAGCAGTTCTTC.

To note about this clone: Other DNA sequences in this specimen translate into the identical CDR3. This chain links TRBV11-2 with TRBJ2-5; maybe TRBD1 (6 bases). TRBJ2-7 explains the end of the DNA better; the J call may be wrong. The CDR3 runs 13 residues. The germline CDR1 and CDR2 sequences are SGHAT and FQNNGV. The CDR3 coding sequence is TGTGCCAGCAGCCTACAGGGTTCCTACGAGCAGTACTTC. Its translation is CASSLQGSYEQYF.

This chain links TRBV28 with TRBJ2-3; 10 nucleotides match TRBD1. The length of the CDR3 is 15 residues. CDR1 is MDHEN, CDR2 SYDVKM, per germline. The trim removed 1 base at V and 4 bases at J, leaving 2 bases unmatched. Written as DNA, the CDR3 is TGTGCCAGCAGTTTATTGGGGACAGGGGCAGATACGCAGTATTTT. Translated: CASSLLGTGADTQYF.

The chain employs TRBV6-5 and TRBJ2-7; D unresolved. Per germline, CDR1 MNHEY and CDR2 SVGAGI. V was shortened by 10 bases and J by 4 bases, with 17 bases between the two germline ends. The CDR3 covers 13 residues. CDR3 DNA: TGTGCCACCCGTCCTGGGATTACTTACGAGCAGTACTTC. Residues: CATRPGITYEQYF.

V gene TRBV9 combines with J gene TRBJ2-1, with 9 bases aligning to TRBD1. From germline, CDR1 is SGDLS and CDR2 YYNGEE. The CDR3 consists of 16 residues. J lost 5 bases, V lost 4 bases, and 10 bases had no gene match. The CDR3: CASSNRPGQGDNEQFF. The CDR3 DNA follows: TGTGCCAGCAGCAACCGACCGGGACAGGGTGACAATGAGCAGTTCTTC.

V is TRBV9 and J is TRBJ1-4; 7 positions agree with TRBD1. The germline CDR1 and CDR2 sequences are SGDLS and YYNGEE. This CDR3 has 14 residues. The J segment lost 2 bases and the V segment lost 3 bases, leaving 1 base of the junction unmatched. The CDR3 DNA follows: TGTGCCAGCAGCGCGGGACAGACTAATGAAAAACTGTTTTTT. Protein sequence: CASSAGQTNEKLFF.

The chain has TRBV28 and TRBJ1-5; D is uncertain. V was shortened by 2 bases and J by 12 bases, with 8 bases between the two germline ends. Germline V CDR1 and CDR2: MDHEN, SYDVKM. This CDR3 region has 11 residues. In nucleotides, the CDR3 is TGTGCCAGCAGTTTACCGTGGATCCAGCATTTT. This encodes CASSLPWIQHF. Filled out from reference TRBV28 and TRBJ1-5, the complete variable domain reads DVKVTQSSRYLVKRTGEKVFLECVQDMDHENMFWYRQDPGLGLRLIYFSYDVKMKEKGDIPEGYSVSREKKERFSLILESASTNQTSMYLCASSLPWIQHFGDGTRLSIL.

The chain combines TRBV7-8 with TRBJ2-4, with 8 bases identical to TRBD1. Losses at the gene ends were 6 bases for V and 2 bases for J; bases not matched to a gene: 6. Germline V gives CDR1 SGHVS, CDR2 FQNEAQ. The CDR3 runs 15 residues. This chain's CDR3 is CASSQTRGPKNIQYF. For the CDR3, the DNA is TGTGCCAGCAGTCAAACCAGGGGGCCCAAAAACATTCAGTACTTC.